This TCR beta chain is drawn from a study of blood T cell repertoires in COVID-19. Turning to the study itself: Donors in the United States, Italy and Spain gave samples during acute or convalescent COVID-19. T cells, B-cell-depleted T cells, or PBMCs supplied cDNA or gDNA.

Germline-derived CDR1 and CDR2 are SGHAT and FQNNGV. Unmatched junction bases numbered 6, after V lost 4 bases and J lost 5 bases. The CDR3 runs to 14 residues. The authors' processing: It was from reference gene primer amplification that nucleated cell counts were estimated. Produced via immunoSEQ multiplex PCR; TCRdb's table is partial and in-frame only. D and trimming were read from the DNA, whereas the V and J calls and clone size are those reported in that table. This table holds about 210,000 clones, approximately 90% found once. The material sequenced was peripheral blood. The chain recombines TRBV11-2 with TRBJ1-1, with TRBD1 matching over 8 bases. The clonotype originates from a woman aged 40 to 55 with acute or convalescent COVID-19. The CDR3 loop is CASSWRQGPTEAFF. As DNA, the CDR3 is TGTGCCAGCAGCTGGCGACAGGGGCCGACTGAAGCTTTCTTT.